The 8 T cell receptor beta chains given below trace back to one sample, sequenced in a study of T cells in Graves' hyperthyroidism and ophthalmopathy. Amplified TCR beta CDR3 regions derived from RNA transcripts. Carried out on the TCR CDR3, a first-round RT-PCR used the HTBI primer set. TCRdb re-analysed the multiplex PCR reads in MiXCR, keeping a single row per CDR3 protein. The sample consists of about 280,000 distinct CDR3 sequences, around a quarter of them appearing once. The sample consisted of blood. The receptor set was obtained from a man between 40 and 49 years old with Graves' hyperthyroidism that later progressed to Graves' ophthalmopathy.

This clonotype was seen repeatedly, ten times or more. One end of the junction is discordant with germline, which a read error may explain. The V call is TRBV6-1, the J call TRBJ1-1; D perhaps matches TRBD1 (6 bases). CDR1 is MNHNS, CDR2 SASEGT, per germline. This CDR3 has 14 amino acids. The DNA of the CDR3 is TGTGCCGGCAGTGCAAGACAGGTTCGCACTGAAGCTTTCTTT. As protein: CAGSARQVRTEAFF.

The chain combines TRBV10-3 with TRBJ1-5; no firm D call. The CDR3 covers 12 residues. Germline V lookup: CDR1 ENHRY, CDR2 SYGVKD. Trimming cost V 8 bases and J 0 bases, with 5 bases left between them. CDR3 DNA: TGTGCCATCGGGTATAGCAATCAGCCCCAGCATTTT. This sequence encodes CAIGYSNQPQHF.

This CDR3 reads CASSRSSYNSPLHF. The CDR3 region has the DNA TGTGCCAGCAGTCGGAGCTCCTATAATTCACCCCTCCACTTT. The chain couples TRBV28 to TRBJ1-6; D is uncertain. Germline CDR1 reads MDHEN; CDR2 reads SYDVKM. This CDR3 region has 14 residues. V shed 5 bases and J shed 0 bases, with 5 bases lying between them.

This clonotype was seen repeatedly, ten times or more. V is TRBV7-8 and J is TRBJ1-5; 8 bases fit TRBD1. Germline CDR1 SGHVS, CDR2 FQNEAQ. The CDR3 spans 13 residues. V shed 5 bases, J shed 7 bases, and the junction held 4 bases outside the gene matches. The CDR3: CASSPTGDQPQHF. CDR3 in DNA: TGTGCCAGCAGCCCGACAGGGGACCAGCCCCAGCATTTT. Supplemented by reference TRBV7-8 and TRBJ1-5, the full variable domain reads GAGVSQSPRYKVAKRGQDVALRCDPISGHVSLFWYQQALGQGPEFLTYFQNEAQLDKSGLPSDRFFAERPEGSVSTLKIQRTQQEDSAVYLCASSPTGDQPQHFGDGTRLSIL.

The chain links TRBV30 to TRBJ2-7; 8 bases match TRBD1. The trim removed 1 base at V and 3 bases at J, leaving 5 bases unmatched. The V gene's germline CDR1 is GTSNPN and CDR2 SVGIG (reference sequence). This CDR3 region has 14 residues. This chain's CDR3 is CAWSAQGAYYEQYF. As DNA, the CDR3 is TGTGCCTGGAGTGCTCAGGGGGCATACTACGAGCAGTACTTC.

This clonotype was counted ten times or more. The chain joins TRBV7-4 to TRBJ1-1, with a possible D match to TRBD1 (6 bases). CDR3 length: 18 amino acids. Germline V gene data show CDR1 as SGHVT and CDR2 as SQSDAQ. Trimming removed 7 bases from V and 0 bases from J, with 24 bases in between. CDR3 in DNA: TGTGCCAGCATTCAGGGTGGACAGAGCTCTTCTCTGAACACTGAAGCTTTCTTT. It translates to CASIQGGQSSSLNTEAFF. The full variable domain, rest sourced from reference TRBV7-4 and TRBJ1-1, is GAGVSQSPRYKVAKRGRDVALRCDSISGHVTLYWYRQTLGQGSEVLTYSQSDAQRDKSGRPSGRFSAERPERSVSTLKIQRTEQGDSAVYLCASIQGGQSSSLNTEAFFGQGTRLTVV.

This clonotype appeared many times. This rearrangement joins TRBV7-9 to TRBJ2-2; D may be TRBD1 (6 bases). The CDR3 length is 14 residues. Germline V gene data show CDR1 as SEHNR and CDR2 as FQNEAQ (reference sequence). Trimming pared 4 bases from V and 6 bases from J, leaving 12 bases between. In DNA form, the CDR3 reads TGTGCCAGCAGCTCGGACAGCATCCCCGGGGAGCTGTTTTTT. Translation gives CASSSDSIPGELFF.

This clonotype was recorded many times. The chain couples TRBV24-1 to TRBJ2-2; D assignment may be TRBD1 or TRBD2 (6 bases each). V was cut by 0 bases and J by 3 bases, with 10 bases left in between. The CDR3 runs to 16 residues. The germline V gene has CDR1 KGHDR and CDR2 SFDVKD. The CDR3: CATSDLPGADTGELFF. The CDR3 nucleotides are TGTGCCACCAGTGATTTGCCGGGGGCGGACACCGGGGAGCTGTTTTTT.